The next 7 T cell receptor beta chains were all read from a single sample in a study of T cell clonotyping in hematopoietic cell transplantation. Measured with immunoSEQ multiplex PCR; TCRdb has only the in-frame clones, and not every one. Among 5,000 to 6,500 clones, about 73% were seen once, and the ten largest hold approximately 40%. The sample was peripheral blood mononuclear cells, taken 180 days after allogeneic stem cell transplant. These receptors came from a male patient aged 70 to 85 who had an allogeneic stem cell transplant from an unrelated donor, so T cells may come from the graft donor. Some clones in this sample may be carry-over from other donors' samples.

In this sample, this clone turned up once. The chain recombines TRBV5-1 with TRBJ2-1, with D hard to call. The germline gives CDR1 SGHRS, CDR2 YFSETQ. V was shortened by 2 bases and J by 5 bases, with 5 bases between the two germline ends. The CDR3 loop spans 12 amino acids. CDR3 sequence (DNA): TGCGCCAGCAGCTTCAATAACAATGAGCAGTTCTTC. This codes for CASSFNNNEQFF.

This clone was picked up one time. The rearrangement links TRBV19 to TRBJ2-7; D ambiguous. Germline CDR1 is LNHDA and CDR2 is SQIVND (reference sequence). The V and J ends lost 5 bases and 1 base respectively, with 21 bases between them. The CDR3 contains 17 residues. Here the CDR3 reads CASSAALGRRSSYEQYF. In DNA, the CDR3 is TGTGCCAGTAGTGCGGCGCTAGGGCGGAGAAGTTCCTACGAGCAGTACTTC.

CDR3 bases: TGTGCCAGCAGCTTCAGGTTAGGGCGGCCCGGGGGCGAGCAGTACTTC. Translated: CASSFRLGRPGGEQYF. The chain joins TRBV7-2 to TRBJ2-7; weak D call: TRBD2 (6 bases). The CDR3 is made up of 16 amino acids. Germline V gene data show CDR1 as SGHTA and CDR2 as FQGNSA. V was shortened by 3 bases and J by 6 bases, with 21 bases between the two germline ends.

The V and J genes are TRBV6-1 and TRBJ2-3, with D possibly TRBD1 on 6 matching bases. The V end was cut by 5 bases, the J end by 1 base, with 7 bases between. The CDR3 sequence is 13 residues long. Germline V gene data show CDR1 as MNHNS and CDR2 as SASEGT. CDR3 DNA sequence: TGTGCCAGCAGTAGACAGGGCACAGATACGCAGTATTTT. As protein: CASSRQGTDTQYF.

V and J are TRBV7-2 and TRBJ1-4; D is uncertain. The V gene's germline CDR1 is SGHTA and CDR2 FQGNSA. V was clipped by 2 bases and J by 0 bases, with 10 bases between them. This CDR3 has 16 amino acids. CDR3 loop: CASSLQAPSTNEKLFF. The DNA of the CDR3 is TGTGCCAGCAGCTTACAGGCACCTTCAACTAATGAAAAACTGTTTTTT. Looking up the rest from reference TRBV7-2 and TRBJ1-4 gives the full variable domain: GAGVSQSPSNKVTEKGKDVELRCDPISGHTALYWYRQSLGQGLEFLIYFQGNSAPDKSGLPSDRFSAERTGGSVSTLTIQRTQQEDSAVYLCASSLQAPSTNEKLFFGSGTQLSVL.

The rearrangement joins TRBV28 to TRBJ2-1; 10 positions match TRBD2. CDR1 MDHEN and CDR2 SYDVKM come from the germline V gene. V was pared by 8 bases and J by 4 bases, with 11 bases of the junction left unmatched. This CDR3 has 16 residues. The CDR3 nucleotides are TGTGCCAGCTCGGGGCACCTAGCGGGAGCGTACAATGAGCAGTTCTTC. Translation: CASSGHLAGAYNEQFF.

This clone was seen a handful of times. The V call is TRBV5-6, the J call TRBJ2-2; tentatively, D is TRBD2 (6 bases). The CDR3 consists of 14 residues. CDR1 is SGHDT, CDR2 YYEEEE, per germline. V shed 6 bases and J shed 5 bases, with 14 bases lying between them. The CDR3 is CASIAGSGTGELFF. DNA of the CDR3: TGTGCCAGCATTGCGGGATCTGGAACCGGGGAGCTGTTTTTT.